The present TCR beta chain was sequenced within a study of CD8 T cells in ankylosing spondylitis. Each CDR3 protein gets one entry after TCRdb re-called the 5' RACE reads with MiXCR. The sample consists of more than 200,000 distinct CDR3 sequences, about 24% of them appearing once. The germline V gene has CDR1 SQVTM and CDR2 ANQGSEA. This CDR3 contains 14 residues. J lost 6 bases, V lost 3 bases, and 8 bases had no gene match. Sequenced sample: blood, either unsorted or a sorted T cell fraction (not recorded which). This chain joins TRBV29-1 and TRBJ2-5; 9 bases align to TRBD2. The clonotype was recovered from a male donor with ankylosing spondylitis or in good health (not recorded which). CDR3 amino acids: CSVEGRGGLKTQYF. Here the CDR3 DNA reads TGCAGCGTTGAGGGGCGGGGGGGCCTCAAGACCCAGTACTTC. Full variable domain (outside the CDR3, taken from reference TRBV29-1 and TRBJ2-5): SAVISQKPSRDICQRGTSLTIQCQVDSQVTMMFWYRQQPGQSLTLIATANQGSEATYESGFVIDKFPISRPNLTFSTLTVSNMSPEDSSIYLCSVEGRGGLKTQYFGPGTRLLVL.